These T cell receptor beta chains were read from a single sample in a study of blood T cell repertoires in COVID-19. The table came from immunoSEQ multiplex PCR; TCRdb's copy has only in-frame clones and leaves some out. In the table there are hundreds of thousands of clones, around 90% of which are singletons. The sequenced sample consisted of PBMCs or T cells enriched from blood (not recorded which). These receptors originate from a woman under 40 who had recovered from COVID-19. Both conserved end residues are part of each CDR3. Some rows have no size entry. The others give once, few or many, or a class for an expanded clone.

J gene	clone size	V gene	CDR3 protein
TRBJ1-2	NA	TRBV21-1	CASEGVIYGYTF
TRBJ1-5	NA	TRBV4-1	CASSHMTGGNQPQHF
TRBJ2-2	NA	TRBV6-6	CASSYTTTNTGELFF
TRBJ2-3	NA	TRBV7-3	CASSSSPLTDTQYF
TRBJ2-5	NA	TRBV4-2	CASSQDYLVRQETQYF
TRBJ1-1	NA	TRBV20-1	CSCLNTEAFF
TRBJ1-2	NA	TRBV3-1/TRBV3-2	CASSQGGTGRNYGYTF
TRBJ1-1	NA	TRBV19	CASIGGQYEAFF
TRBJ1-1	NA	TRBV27	CASSFEPQVWAPTGYTEAFF
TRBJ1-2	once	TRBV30	CAWSVLQSHGYTF
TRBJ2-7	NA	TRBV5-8	CASSLVTGSYEQYF
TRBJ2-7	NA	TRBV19	CASSIGHPYEQYF
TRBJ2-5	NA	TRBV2	CASTPVVGAAGTQYF
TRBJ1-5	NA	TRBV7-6	CASSLARGTGGPQHF
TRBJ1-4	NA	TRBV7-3	CASSLIGRGRKTNEKLFF
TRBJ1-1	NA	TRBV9	CASSTSLRGTEAFF
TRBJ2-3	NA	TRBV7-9	CASSLVSASTDTQYF
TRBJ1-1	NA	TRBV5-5	CASSWADSSNTEAFF
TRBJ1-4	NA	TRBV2	CASSEALGTREKLFF
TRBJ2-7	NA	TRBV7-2	CASSLGAGVAYEQYF
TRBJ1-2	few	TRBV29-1	CSARTGNEGYTF
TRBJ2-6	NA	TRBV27	CASQRAGPSSGANVLTF
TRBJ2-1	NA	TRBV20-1	CSARNNEQFF
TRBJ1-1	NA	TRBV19	CASSIRGMNTEAFF
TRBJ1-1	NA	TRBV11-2	CASSQRPSIQGSRTEAFF
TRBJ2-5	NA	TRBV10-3	CAIGRGEMSQYF
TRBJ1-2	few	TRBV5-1	CASSISTGEEGYTF
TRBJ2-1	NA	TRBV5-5	CASSLGIPGGNEQFF
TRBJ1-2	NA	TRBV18	CASSREQNYGYTF
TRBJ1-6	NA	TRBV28	CASSLSRGQGSSSPLHF
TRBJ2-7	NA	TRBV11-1	CASGSEDNEQYF
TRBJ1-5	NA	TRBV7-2	CASSLLGADQPQHF
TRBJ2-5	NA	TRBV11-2	CASSSRGGRFVGEETQYF
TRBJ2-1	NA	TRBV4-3	CASSQSEGNEQFF
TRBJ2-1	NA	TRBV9	CASSNRAGGSYNEQFF
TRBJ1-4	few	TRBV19	CASYDRGGSEKLFF
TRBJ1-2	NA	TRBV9	CASSGDRRYYYGYTF
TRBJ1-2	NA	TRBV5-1	CASSLFRDSYAGHGYTF
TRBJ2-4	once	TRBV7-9	CSAAGAQNIQYF
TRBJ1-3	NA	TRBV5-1	CAPGRTKFAKPFHSGNTIYF
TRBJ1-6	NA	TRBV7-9	CASSLDSKPYSPLHF
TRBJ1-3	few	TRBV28	CASSPGSTTPGNTIYF
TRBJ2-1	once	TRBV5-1	CASSGSAGGAYNEQFF
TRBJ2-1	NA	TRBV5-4	CASSLQVGQGSEQFF